Listed here is a single T cell receptor (beta chain). Authors' analysis steps: Estimates of nucleated cell counts were drawn from the amplification of reference gene primers. This table comes from immunoSEQ multiplex PCR, and its TCRdb copy is limited to in-frame clones, with some not included. V, J and clone size derive from that table, while D and trimming were established from the DNA sequence. The sample yields 25,000 to 35,000 clones, 89% seen once. These data belong to a study of blood T cell repertoires in COVID-19. Study summary: The study drew acute and convalescent COVID-19 samples from the United States, Italy and Spain. T cells, B-cell-depleted T cells, or PBMCs supplied cDNA or gDNA.

This CDR3 is 13 amino acids long. Trimming removed 5 bases at V and 3 bases at J, with 11 bases between. Germline V gives CDR1 LNHNV, CDR2 YYDKDF (reference sequence). This chain uses TRBV15 with TRBJ2-7; D uncertain. This clonotype was obtained from a human donor in a cohort sampled during active COVID-19. Sequencing used peripheral blood. The CDR3 DNA is TGTGCCACCAGCGGCCGGGTCGACTACGAGCAGTACTTC. Its protein is CATSGRVDYEQYF.